This entry lists 20 T cell receptor beta chains sequenced from one sample in a study of shared clonotypes between healthy human individuals. The method was immunoSEQ multiplex PCR; TCRdb's version includes in-frame clones alone and lacks a portion of them. The table includes around 1.6 million clones, 95% to 99% detected once. Sequencing input: naive CD4+ T cells sorted from blood. The subset was: CD45RA+ positively selected. All receptors derive from a man aged 30 to 45 in good health.

In nucleotides, the CDR3 is TGCGCCAGCAGCTTGGTCTTGGCGGGGGATAGCACAGATACGCAGTATTTT. Translation: CASSLVLAGDSTDTQYF. The rearrangement uses TRBV5-1 and TRBJ2-3, with 7 bases identical to TRBD2. Germline V gene data show CDR1 as SGHRS and CDR2 as YFSETQ. Trimming removed 0 bases from V and 0 bases from J; junction bases left unmatched: 7. The CDR3 sequence is 17 residues long. The variable domain in full, with the rest retrieved from reference TRBV5-1 and TRBJ2-3, is KAGVTQTPRYLIKTRGQQVTLSCSPISGHRSVSWYQQTPGQGLQFLFEYFSETQRNKGNFPGRFSGRQFSNSRSEMNVSTLELGDSALYLCASSLVLAGDSTDTQYFGPGTRLTVL.

This clone was seen a single time. The rearrangement uses TRBV28 and TRBJ2-5; 8 bases map to TRBD2. Per the germline V gene, CDR1 is MDHEN and CDR2 is SYDVKM. This CDR3 is 14 amino acids long. V was pared by 6 bases and J by 6 bases, with 9 bases of the junction left unmatched. CDR3 sequence reads: CASRSREGRKTQYF. The CDR3 DNA reads as TGTGCCAGCAGATCTCGGGAGGGCCGGAAGACCCAGTACTTC.

V is TRBV18 and J is TRBJ1-1; 9 nucleotides agree with TRBD1. The CDR3 contains 14 residues. Germline V lookup: CDR1 KGHSH, CDR2 LQKENI. J was trimmed by 6 bases and V by 6 bases; bases with no gene match: 8. The CDR3: CASSPRQGESEAFF. Written as DNA, the CDR3 is TGTGCCAGCTCCCCCAGACAGGGGGAGTCTGAAGCTTTCTTT.

On this clone: This specimen includes other DNA sequences encoding the same CDR3. The chain couples TRBV28 to TRBJ2-7; D ambiguous. The CDR3 runs to 12 residues. Trimming stripped 4 bases from V and 2 bases from J, with 6 bases between. Germline V CDR1 and CDR2: MDHEN, SYDVKM. CDR3 amino acids: CASSSATYEQYF. CDR3 sequence (DNA): TGTGCCAGCAGTTCCGCCACCTACGAGCAGTACTTC.

CDR3 protein: CASSERGRNTIYF. The CDR3 DNA follows: TGTGCCAGCAGTGAAAGAGGCAGAAACACCATATATTTT. The chain has TRBV2 and TRBJ1-3; no clear D. The germline V gene has CDR1 SNHLY and CDR2 FYNNEI. The CDR3 totals 13 residues. Trimming removed 2 bases from V and 5 bases from J, with 7 bases in between.

The DNA of the CDR3 is TGTGCGACTGCCGCGGGAGCGAACACCGGGGAGCTGTTTTTT. Residues: CATAAGANTGELFF. The chain has TRBV14 and TRBJ2-2; 7 bases are shared with TRBD2. This CDR3 has 14 amino acids. Per germline, CDR1 SGHDN and CDR2 FVKESK. The full variable domain, completed using reference TRBV14 and TRBJ2-2, is EAGVTQFPSHSVIEKGQTVTLRCDPISGHDNLYWYRRVMGKEIKFLLHFVKESKQDESGMPNNRFLAERTGGTYSTLKVQPAELEDSGVYFCATAAGANTGELFFGEGSRLTVL.

The chain joins TRBV28 to TRBJ2-7, with D unresolved. The CDR3 loop spans 16 amino acids. Germline CDR1 and CDR2: MDHEN and SYDVKM. Trimming cost V 5 bases and J 0 bases, with 17 bases left between them. The CDR3 is CASSRPSNGRSYEQYF. In DNA form, the CDR3 reads TGTGCCAGCAGTCGGCCGTCAAACGGGCGCTCCTACGAGCAGTACTTC.

This rearrangement joins TRBV5-4 to TRBJ2-7; the D is unclear. The CDR3 length is 14 residues. The V and J ends lost 3 bases and 1 base respectively, with 11 bases between them. Germline lookup yields CDR1 SGHNT and CDR2 YYREEE (reference sequence). This CDR3 is CASSSMGRSYEQYF. The CDR3 DNA sequence: TGTGCCAGCAGCTCGATGGGCCGTTCCTACGAGCAGTACTTC.

The chain employs TRBV18 and TRBJ2-3; D unresolved. Germline loops: CDR1 KGHSH, CDR2 LQKENI. The CDR3 has 16 amino acids. V shed 2 bases and J shed 3 bases, with 15 bases lying between them. The CDR3 DNA follows: TGTGCCAGCTCACCAAGGATTGGAGTTAGTACAGATACGCAGTATTTT. Residues: CASSPRIGVSTDTQYF.

V and J are TRBV27 and TRBJ2-5, with D possibly TRBD1 on 6 matching bases. This CDR3 is built from 13 residues. CDR1 and CDR2 (germline): MNHEY, SMNVEV (reference sequence). V lost 5 bases and J 5 bases, leaving 12 bases between the germline ends. The CDR3 is CASSKTRGETQYF. The DNA for the CDR3 is TGTGCCAGCAGTAAAACTAGGGGGGAGACCCAGTACTTC.

This clone was observed a single time. The chain joins TRBV2 to TRBJ1-4, with 7 bases fitting TRBD1. V shed 7 bases and J 2 bases; nucleotides not matched to a gene: 7. The CDR3 is made up of 15 amino acids. Germline assignment: CDR1 SNHLY and CDR2 FYNNEI. CDR3 loop: CASTPGGRTNEKLFF. The CDR3 DNA reads TGTGCCAGCACCCCAGGGGGGAGGACTAATGAAAAACTGTTTTTT.

This rearrangement joins TRBV5-1 to TRBJ2-5, with TRBD2 as a possible D gene (6 bases). Looked up from germline, CDR1 is SGHRS and CDR2 is YFSETQ. This CDR3 is built from 14 residues. V lost 7 bases to trimming and J lost 6 bases, with 19 bases between them. The CDR3 region is CASSGGSSGQTQYF. CDR3 coding DNA: TGCGCCAGCTCTGGGGGGTCCTCCGGCCAGACCCAGTACTTC.

This clone was detected once. The gene calls are TRBV18 and TRBJ1-5, with D unresolved. The CDR3 sequence is 12 residues long. Between the trimmed V and J ends, which lost 3 bases and 9 bases, there was a span of 9 bases. CDR1 and CDR2 (germline): KGHSH, LQKENI. CDR3 amino acids: CASSPASGPQHF. DNA for the CDR3: TGTGCCAGCTCACCCGCCTCGGGGCCCCAGCATTTT.

The V gene is TRBV10-3, the J gene TRBJ2-3; D unclear. CDR1 and CDR2 (germline): ENHRY, SYGVKD. V was trimmed by 6 bases and J by 4 bases, leaving 14 bases between them. The CDR3 length is 14 residues. The CDR3 DNA reads TGTGCCATCAGGAATGGGGTCGGCGCAGATACGCAGTATTTT. Amino acid sequence: CAIRNGVGADTQYF.

This rearrangement joins TRBV27 to TRBJ2-1; 10 bases are a match to TRBD1. In germline, CDR1 is MNHEY, CDR2 SMNVEV (reference sequence). V trimming: 7 bases; J trimming: 6 bases; junction bases outside the gene matches: 9. This CDR3 comprises 15 residues. This CDR3 is CASKTRDRGRNEQFF. CDR3 sequence (DNA): TGTGCCAGCAAAACGAGGGACAGGGGTCGCAATGAGCAGTTCTTC.

The CDR3 sequence is CASSKLAASTDTQYF. The CDR3 nucleotides are TGCGCCAGCAGCAAACTAGCGGCTAGCACAGATACGCAGTATTTT. The rearrangement links TRBV5-1 to TRBJ2-3, with 8 bases lining up with TRBD2. Germline V gene data show CDR1 as SGHRS and CDR2 as YFSETQ. The CDR3 spans 15 residues. With 4 bases clipped from V and 0 bases from J, the junction kept 4 bases outside the gene matches. Complete variable domain (other parts from reference TRBV5-1 and TRBJ2-3): KAGVTQTPRYLIKTRGQQVTLSCSPISGHRSVSWYQQTPGQGLQFLFEYFSETQRNKGNFPGRFSGRQFSNSRSEMNVSTLELGDSALYLCASSKLAASTDTQYFGPGTRLTVL.

This chain joins TRBV7-6 and TRBJ2-7, with D possibly TRBD2 on 5 matching bases. The CDR3 is 14 residues long. V lost 5 bases, J lost 2 bases, and 13 bases lay in between. CDR1 is SGHVS and CDR2 is FNYEAQ in the germline V gene. CDR3 in amino acids: CASSANGETYEQYF. The CDR3 coding sequence is TGTGCCAGCAGCGCAAACGGGGAGACCTACGAGCAGTACTTC.

J is TRBJ2-5 and V is TRBV9; 8 bases line up with TRBD2. The ends lost 0 bases at V and 7 bases at J; junction bases unmatched: 11. This CDR3 has 16 residues. Germline CDR1 reads SGDLS; CDR2 reads YYNGEE. CDR3 loop: CASSVGSGSSPRTQYF. CDR3 coding DNA: TGTGCCAGCAGCGTAGGAAGCGGGAGTTCCCCGCGGACCCAGTACTTC.

This clone is a singleton in its sample. This sequence joins TRBV15 and TRBJ2-3; no firm D call. The germline V and J ends were trimmed by 1 base and 1 base, with 9 bases remaining between them. Germline CDR1 is LNHNV and CDR2 is YYDKDF (reference sequence). The CDR3 runs to 15 residues. The CDR3 sequence: CATSRVPRGTDTQYF. CDR3 nucleotide sequence: TGTGCCACCAGCAGAGTACCGAGAGGCACAGATACGCAGTATTTT.

On this clone itself: The same CDR3 can be traced to other DNA sequences in this sample. The chain couples TRBV7-9 to TRBJ2-1; 9 nucleotides align to TRBD2. With 3 bases clipped from V and 4 bases from J, the junction kept 4 bases outside the gene matches. Germline V lookup: CDR1 SEHNR, CDR2 FQNEAQ (reference sequence). The CDR3 has 15 residues. The DNA of the CDR3 is TGTGCCAGCAGCTTGCGGGAGGGCAGTTACAATGAGCAGTTCTTC. As protein: CASSLREGSYNEQFF.